The sequence of this T cell receptor beta chain was determined in a study of shared clonotypes between healthy human individuals. Overall study: Used for every donor were three CD4 naive, three CD4 memory, two CD8 naive and one CD8 memory plate. Overall study results and limits: A limitation of the genetic and exposure-history diversity represented arose from few donors.

Trimming left V 4 bases short and J 2 bases short, with 21 bases between. The CDR3 sequence is 18 residues long. Germline V lookup: CDR1 SGHTA, CDR2 FQGNSA. Sequencing was at deep level. Clones were read by immunoSEQ multiplex PCR, and TCRdb kept only the in-frame ones, dropping some. Of approximately 2.5 million clones in the sample, more than 85% were seen once. Concerning this clone itself: Its antigen is currently unknown.

The V gene is TRBV7-2, the J gene TRBJ2-1, with D perhaps assigned TRBD1 or TRBD2 (7 bases each). Sequencing was performed on naive CD4+ T cells from PBMCs. The sample's subset: CD45RA+ positively selected. This TCR derives from a man aged 18 to 29 in good health. Some clones in this sample may be carry-over from other donors' samples. CDR3 coding DNA: TGTGCCAGCAGCTCCAGGGGGGGGAAGTCAAGCGCCTACAATGAGCAGTTCTTC. Translation gives CASSSRGGKSSAYNEQFF.